This T cell receptor beta chain came from a study of cytomegalovirus exposure and HLA in healthy donors. The PCR employed 60 Vbeta primers together with 13 Jbeta primers. The data were produced by immunoSEQ multiplex PCR, yet TCRdb's version contains in-frame clones alone and is incomplete. Here the sample spans around 150,000 clones, about 72% being singletons. About this clone: Its antigen is as yet unknown.

Findings and limits, study-wide: It was assumed in the presence/absence analyses that sequencing depth was roughly uniform across donors. There were reportedly fewer N-insertions in an Asian-associated ancestry cluster than the roughly 610-donor mean, in a later analysis. Earlier analysis found most TCR beta V segments productive about 90% or about 30% of the time.

The V gene's germline CDR1 is SSHAT and CDR2 FNYEAQ (reference sequence). The CDR3 sequence is 14 residues long. The J segment lost 9 bases and the V segment lost 5 bases, leaving 5 bases of the junction unmatched. Material for sequencing was PBMCs. This receptor was obtained from a man aged 35 to 55 in good health and CMV-seronegative. The chain combines TRBV7-7 with TRBJ2-1; TRBD2 aligns across 12 bases. CDR3 nucleotide sequence: TGTGCCAGCAGCCCGACTAGCGGGAGCGGTGAGCAGTTCTTC. As protein: CASSPTSGSGEQFF.